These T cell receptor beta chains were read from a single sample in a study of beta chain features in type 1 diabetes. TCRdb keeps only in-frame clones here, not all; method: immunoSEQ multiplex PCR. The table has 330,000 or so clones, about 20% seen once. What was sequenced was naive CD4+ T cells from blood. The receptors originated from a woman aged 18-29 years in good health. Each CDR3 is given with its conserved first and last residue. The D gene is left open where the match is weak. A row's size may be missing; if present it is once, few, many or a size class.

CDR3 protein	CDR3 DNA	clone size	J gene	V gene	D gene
CASSSTAGGLGYTF	TGTGCCAGCAGCTCCACCGCAGGGGGGTTAGGCTACACCTTC	few	TRBJ1-2	TRBV7-3	TRBD1
CASSPAGLAVYNEQFF	TGTGCCAGCAGCCCAGCGGGACTAGCGGTCTACAATGAGCAGTTCTTC	few	TRBJ2-1	TRBV11-2	TRBD2
CAWRDAGYEQYF	TGTGCCTGGAGGGATGCAGGGTACGAGCAGTACTTC	-	TRBJ2-7	TRBV30	-
CASSPLPYEQYF	TGTGCCAGCTCTCCCCTACCCTACGAGCAGTACTTC	-	TRBJ2-7	TRBV18	-
CASRRGGSSYNEQFF	TGTGCCAGCAGACGCGGGGGAAGCTCCTACAATGAGCAGTTCTTC	few	TRBJ2-1	TRBV6-5	TRBD2
CASSYSTGTDTQYF	TGTGCCAGCAGTTACTCGACAGGCACAGATACGCAGTATTTT	few	TRBJ2-3	TRBV6-5	-
CASSFSGTQGEQYF	TGTGCCAGCAGCTTCTCCGGGACCCAGGGGGAGCAGTACTTC	few	TRBJ2-5	TRBV7-2	TRBD1
CASSLEYVREQYF	TGTGCCAGCAGCTTAGAGTACGTCCGCGAGCAGTACTTC	few	TRBJ2-7	TRBV7-2	-
CASSPGQLRGGELFF	TGCGCCAGCAGCCCCGGACAGTTAAGAGGCGGGGAGCTGTTTTTT	few	TRBJ2-2	TRBV5-1	-
CASSEPQRPETQYF	TGTGCCAGCAGTGAACCTCAGCGCCCAGAGACCCAGTACTTC	-	TRBJ2-5	TRBV6-1	-
CASSSDSNTEAFF	TGTGCCAGCAGCTCAGACAGCAACACTGAAGCTTTCTTT	-	TRBJ1-1	TRBV5-4	-
CASRGTDAYGYTF	TGTGCCAGCAGGGGGACAGACGCTTATGGCTACACCTTC	-	TRBJ1-2	TRBV27	TRBD1
CAISVRNTEAFF	TGTGCCATCAGTGTGCGGAACACTGAAGCTTTCTTT	-	TRBJ1-1	TRBV10-3	-
CASSFGQRNTEAFF	TGCGCCAGCAGCTTCGGACAAAGGAACACTGAAGCTTTCTTT	-	TRBJ1-1	TRBV5-1	-
CASSNGYGYTF	TGTGCCTCTTCAAACGGCTATGGCTACACCTTC	few	TRBJ1-2	TRBV30	-
CASSQGPGGAGSTDTQYF	TGCGCCAGCAGCCAAGGGCCCGGGGGGGCGGGAAGTACAGATACGCAGTATTTT	few	TRBJ2-3	TRBV4-1	TRBD2
CASSLEGQGRRNTEAFF	TGCGCCAGCAGCTTGGAGGGACAGGGGAGAAGGAACACTGAAGCTTTCTTT	-	TRBJ1-1	TRBV5-1	TRBD1
CASSGSPGQRYIQYF	TGTGCCAGCAGTGGGAGCCCGGGACAGAGGTACATTCAGTACTTC	few	TRBJ2-4	TRBV27	TRBD1
CASSIRTGGRPQHF	TGTGCCAGTAGTATCCGGACAGGCGGCCGGCCCCAGCATTTT	few	TRBJ1-5	TRBV19	TRBD1
CASSPGTSSYEQYF	TGTGCCAGCTCGCCCGGGACTAGCTCCTACGAGCAGTACTTC	few	TRBJ2-7	TRBV18	TRBD2
CASRGPAGVIAGGELFF	TGTGCCAGCAGGGGTCCAGCGGGAGTAATTGCGGGCGGGGAGCTGTTTTTT	few	TRBJ2-2	TRBV2	TRBD2
CASSPNRANYGYTF	TGTGCCAGCTCACCCAATCGAGCTAACTATGGCTACACCTTC	few	TRBJ1-2	TRBV18	-